Listed below are T cell receptor beta chains from one sample, sequenced in a study of immune cell composition in non-small cell lung cancer. Measured with immunoSEQ multiplex PCR; TCRdb has only the in-frame clones, and not every one. The sample consists of several thousand clones, 65% to 70% of them appearing once. Sequencing was performed on non-adjacent lung tissue. These receptors were taken from a human donor with non-small cell lung cancer. CDR3s include the opening cysteine and the closing phenylalanine or tryptophan. D genes are given only for firm matches. A clone size is listed for some rows: how often the clone was seen (once, few, many), or a class if it is expanded.

V	J	size	D	CDR3	DNA
TRBV28	TRBJ2-1	once	TRBD1	CASSLGDSLLFF	TGTGCCAGCAGTTTAGGGGACAGTTTGCTGTTCTTC
TRBV9	TRBJ2-2	few	.	CASSSRGLMNTGELFF	TGTGCCAGCAGCTCGAGAGGACTGATGAACACCGGGGAGCTGTTTTTT
TRBV6-5	TRBJ1-4	.	.	CASLPQASSEKLFF	TGTGCCAGCCTCCCGCAGGCTTCAAGCGAAAAACTGTTTTTT
TRBV6-6	TRBJ1-1	medium-sized	TRBD1	CASSLGQGYTEAFF	TGTGCCAGCAGTTTAGGACAGGGCTACACTGAAGCTTTCTTT
TRBV6-5	TRBJ1-5	few	.	CASSQGSYQPQHF	TGTGCCAGCAGCCAGGGTTCGTATCAGCCCCAGCATTTT
TRBV20-1	TRBJ2-1	.	TRBD1	CRGDRGDEQFF	TGCAGAGGGGACAGGGGGGATGAGCAGTTCTTC
TRBV10-1	TRBJ1-6	few	TRBD1	CASSPGQGVSPLHF	TGCGCCAGCAGTCCTGGACAGGGGGTTTCACCCCTCCACTTT
TRBV7-9	TRBJ1-1	.	TRBD1	CASSRDRDTEAFF	TGTGCCAGCAGCCGGGACAGAGACACTGAAGCTTTCTTT
TRBV9	TRBJ2-7	.	.	CASSHPGLTREQYF	TGTGCCAGCAGTCATCCGGGACTTACCCGCGAGCAGTACTTC
TRBV4-2	TRBJ2-7	once	TRBD1	CASSQEQGAYEQYF	TGTGCCAGCAGCCAAGAACAGGGGGCGTACGAGCAGTACTTC
TRBV7-7	TRBJ2-1	.	TRBD2	CASSPLTSGGMGEQFF	TGTGCTAGCAGCCCCTTGACTAGCGGGGGGATGGGTGAGCAGTTCTTC
TRBV25-1	TRBJ2-3	.	TRBD2	CASSGAQLAGVRDTQYF	TGTGCCAGCAGTGGGGCCCAACTAGCGGGGGTTAGAGATACGCAGTATTTT
TRBV18	TRBJ1-4	.	TRBD1	CASRAETGERKLFF	TGTGCCAGCCGCGCAGAGACAGGGGAAAGAAAACTGTTTTTT
TRBV7-2	TRBJ1-5	medium-sized	.	CASSPPGGGQPQHF	TGTGCCAGCAGCCCCCCCGGGGGAGGTCAGCCCCAGCATTTT
TRBV7-8	TRBJ2-2	.	TRBD1	CASSLFRQGRGTGELFF	TGTGCCAGCAGCTTATTTCGACAGGGGAGAGGCACCGGGGAGCTGTTTTTT